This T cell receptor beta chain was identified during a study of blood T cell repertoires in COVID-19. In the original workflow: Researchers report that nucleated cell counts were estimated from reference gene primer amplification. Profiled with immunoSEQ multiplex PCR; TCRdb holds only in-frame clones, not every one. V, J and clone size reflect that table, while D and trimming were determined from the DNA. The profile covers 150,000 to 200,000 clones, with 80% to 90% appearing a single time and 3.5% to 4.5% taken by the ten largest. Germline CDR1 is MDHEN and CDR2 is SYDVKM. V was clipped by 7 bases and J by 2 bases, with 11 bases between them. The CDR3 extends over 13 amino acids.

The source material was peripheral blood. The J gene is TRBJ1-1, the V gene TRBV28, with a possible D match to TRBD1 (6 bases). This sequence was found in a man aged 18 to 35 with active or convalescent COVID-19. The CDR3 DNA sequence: TGTGCCAGCAAGTCCAGGGGAAACACTGAAGCTTTCTTT. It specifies CASKSRGNTEAFF.